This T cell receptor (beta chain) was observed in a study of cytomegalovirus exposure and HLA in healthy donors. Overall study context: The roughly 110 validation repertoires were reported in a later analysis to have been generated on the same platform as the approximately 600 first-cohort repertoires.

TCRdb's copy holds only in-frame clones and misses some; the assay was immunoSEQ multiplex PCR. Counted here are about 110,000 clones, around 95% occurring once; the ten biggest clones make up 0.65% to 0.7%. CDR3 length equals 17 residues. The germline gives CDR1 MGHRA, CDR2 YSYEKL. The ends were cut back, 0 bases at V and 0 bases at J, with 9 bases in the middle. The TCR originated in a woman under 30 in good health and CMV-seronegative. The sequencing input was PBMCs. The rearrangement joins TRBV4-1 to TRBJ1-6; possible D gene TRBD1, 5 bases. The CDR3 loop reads CASSQEAGISYNSPLHF. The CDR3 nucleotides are TGCGCCAGCAGCCAAGAAGCAGGGATCTCCTATAATTCACCCCTCCACTTT.